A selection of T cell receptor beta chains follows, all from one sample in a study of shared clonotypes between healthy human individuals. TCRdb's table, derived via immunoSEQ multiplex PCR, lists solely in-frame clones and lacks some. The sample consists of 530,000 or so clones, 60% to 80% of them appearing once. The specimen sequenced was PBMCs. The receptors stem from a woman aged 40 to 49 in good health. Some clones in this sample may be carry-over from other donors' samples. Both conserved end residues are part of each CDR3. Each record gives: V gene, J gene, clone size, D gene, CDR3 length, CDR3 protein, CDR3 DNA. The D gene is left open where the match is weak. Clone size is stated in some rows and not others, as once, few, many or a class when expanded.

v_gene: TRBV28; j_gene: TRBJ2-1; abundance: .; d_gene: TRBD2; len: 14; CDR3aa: CASNLAGGGYEQFF; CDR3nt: TGTGCCAGCAACCTAGCGGGAGGGGGTTATGAGCAGTTCTTC
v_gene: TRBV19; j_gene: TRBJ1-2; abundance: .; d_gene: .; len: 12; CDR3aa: CASSERQDGYTF; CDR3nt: TGTGCCAGTAGCGAGAGACAAGATGGCTACACCTTC
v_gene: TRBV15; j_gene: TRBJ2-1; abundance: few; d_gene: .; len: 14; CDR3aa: CATSRGGSYNEQFF; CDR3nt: TGTGCCACCAGCAGGGGGGGCAGTTACAATGAGCAGTTCTTC
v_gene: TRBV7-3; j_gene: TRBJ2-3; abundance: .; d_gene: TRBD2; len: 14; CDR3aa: CASSLGLATDTQYF; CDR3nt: TGTGCCAGCAGCTTAGGACTAGCCACAGATACGCAGTATTTT
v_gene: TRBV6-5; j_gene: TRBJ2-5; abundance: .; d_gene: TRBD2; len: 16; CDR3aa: CASSYSGTSGQETQYF; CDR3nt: TGTGCCAGCAGTTACTCCGGGACTAGCGGCCAAGAGACCCAGTACTTC
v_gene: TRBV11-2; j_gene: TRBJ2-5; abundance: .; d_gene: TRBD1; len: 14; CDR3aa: CASSRTGVTETQYF; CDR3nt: TGTGCCAGCAGTCGGACAGGGGTGACCGAGACCCAGTACTTC
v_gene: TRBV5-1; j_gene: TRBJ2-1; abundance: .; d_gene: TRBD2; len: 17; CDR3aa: CASSIATSGRALGEQFF; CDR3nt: TGCGCCAGCAGCATCGCGACTAGCGGGAGGGCCCTCGGTGAGCAGTTCTTC
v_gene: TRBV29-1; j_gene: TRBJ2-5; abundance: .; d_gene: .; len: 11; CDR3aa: CSTRDQETQYF; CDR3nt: TGCAGCACCCGGGACCAAGAGACCCAGTACTTC
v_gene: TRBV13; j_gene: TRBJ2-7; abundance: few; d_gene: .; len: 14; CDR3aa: CASRAQGESYEQYF; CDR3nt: TGTGCCAGCAGGGCCCAAGGGGAGTCCTACGAGCAGTACTTC
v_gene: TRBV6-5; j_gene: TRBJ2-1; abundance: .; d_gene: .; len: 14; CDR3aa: CASSTGSSYNEQFF; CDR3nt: TGTGCCAGCAGTACCGGGAGTTCCTACAATGAGCAGTTCTTC
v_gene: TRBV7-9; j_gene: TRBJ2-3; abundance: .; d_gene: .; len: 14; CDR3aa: CASSWGINTDTQYF; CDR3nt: TGTGCCAGCAGTTGGGGAATTAACACAGATACGCAGTATTTT
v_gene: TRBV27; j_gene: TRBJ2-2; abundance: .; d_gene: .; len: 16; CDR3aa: CASSLSRGRDTGELFF; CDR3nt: TGTGCCAGCAGTCTCTCCAGGGGGAGGGACACCGGGGAGCTGTTTTTT
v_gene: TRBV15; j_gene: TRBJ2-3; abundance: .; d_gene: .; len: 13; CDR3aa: CASQASGTDTQYF; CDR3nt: TGTGCCTCCCAGGCTAGCGGCACAGATACGCAGTATTTT
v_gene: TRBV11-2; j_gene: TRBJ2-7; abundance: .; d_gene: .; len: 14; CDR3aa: CASSSGVGLYEQYF; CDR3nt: TGTGCCAGCAGCTCCGGGGTGGGACTCTACGAGCAGTACTTC
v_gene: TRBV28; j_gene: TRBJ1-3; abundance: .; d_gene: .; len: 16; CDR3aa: CASTWRGQGSGNTIYF; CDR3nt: TGTGCCAGCACTTGGCGGGGGCAGGGCTCTGGAAACACCATATATTTT
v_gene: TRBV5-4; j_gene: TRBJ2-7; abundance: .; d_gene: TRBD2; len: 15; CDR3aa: CASSLAGTSVYEQYF; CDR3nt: TGTGCCAGCAGCTTGGCCGGGACTAGCGTCTACGAGCAGTACTTC
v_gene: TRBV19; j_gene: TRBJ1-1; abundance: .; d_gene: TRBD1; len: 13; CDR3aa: CATRLEQGAKAFF; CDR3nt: TGTGCCACTCGACTCGAACAGGGGGCCAAGGCTTTCTTT
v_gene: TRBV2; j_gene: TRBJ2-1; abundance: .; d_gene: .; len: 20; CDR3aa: CACGQGARGSGRDYFNEQFF; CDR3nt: TGTGCCTGTGGACAGGGGGCGCGGGGTAGCGGGAGGGATTACTTCAATGAGCAGTTCTTC
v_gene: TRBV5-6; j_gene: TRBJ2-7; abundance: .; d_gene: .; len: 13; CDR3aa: CASSRTAPYEQYF; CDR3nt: TGTGCCAGCAGCAGGACAGCCCCCTACGAGCAGTACTTC
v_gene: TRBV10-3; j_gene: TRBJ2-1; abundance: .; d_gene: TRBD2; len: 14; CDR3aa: CASSGSGSYNEQFF; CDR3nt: TGTGCCAGCTCGGGGAGCGGGAGTTACAATGAGCAGTTCTTC
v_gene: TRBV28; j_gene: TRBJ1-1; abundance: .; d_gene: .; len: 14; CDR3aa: CASRLGTPYTEAFF; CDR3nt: TGTGCCAGCAGGCTAGGGACACCCTACACTGAAGCTTTCTTT
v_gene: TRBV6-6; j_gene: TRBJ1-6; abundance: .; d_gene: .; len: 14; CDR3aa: CASRGRVDNSPLHF; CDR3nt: TGTGCCAGCAGGGGCCGGGTGGATAATTCACCCCTCCACTTT
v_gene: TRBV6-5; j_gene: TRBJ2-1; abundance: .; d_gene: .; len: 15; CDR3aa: CASSRQFFSYNEQFF; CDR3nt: TGTGCCAGCAGTCGACAGTTCTTTTCCTACAATGAGCAGTTCTTC
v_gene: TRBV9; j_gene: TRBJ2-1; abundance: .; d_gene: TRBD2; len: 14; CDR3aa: CASSSPGLAGEQFF; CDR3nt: TGTGCCAGCAGCTCCCCGGGACTAGCTGGTGAGCAGTTCTTC
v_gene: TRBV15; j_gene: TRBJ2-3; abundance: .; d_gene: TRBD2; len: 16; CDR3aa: CATSRERLAGLDTQYF; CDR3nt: TGTGCCACCAGCAGAGAACGTCTAGCGGGACTAGATACGCAGTATTTT
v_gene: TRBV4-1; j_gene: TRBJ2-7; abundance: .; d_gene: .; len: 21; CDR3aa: CASSQDFPVEWTEVPLYEQYF; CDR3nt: TGCGCCAGCAGCCAAGATTTTCCCGTGGAGTGGACAGAAGTCCCCCTCTACGAGCAGTACTTC
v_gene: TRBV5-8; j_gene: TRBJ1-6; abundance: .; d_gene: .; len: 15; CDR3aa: CASSLGGLYNSPLHF; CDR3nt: TGTGCCAGCAGCTTGGGGGGGCTCTATAATTCACCCCTCCACTTT
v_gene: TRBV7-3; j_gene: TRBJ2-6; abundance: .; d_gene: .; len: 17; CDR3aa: CASSDRRLQSRANVLTF; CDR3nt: TGTGCCAGCAGCGACCGGCGCTTACAAAGTCGGGCCAACGTCCTGACTTTC
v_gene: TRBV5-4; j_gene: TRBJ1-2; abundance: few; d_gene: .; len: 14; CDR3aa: CASSYWAGVYGYTF; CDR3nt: TGTGCCAGCAGCTACTGGGCAGGGGTGTATGGCTACACCTTC
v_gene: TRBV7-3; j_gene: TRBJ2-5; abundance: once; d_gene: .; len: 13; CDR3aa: CASSSGPRETQYF; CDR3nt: TGTGCCAGCAGCTCGGGACCGCGGGAGACCCAGTACTTC
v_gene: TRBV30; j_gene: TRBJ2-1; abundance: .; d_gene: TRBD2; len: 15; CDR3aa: CALRAGTSGINEQFF; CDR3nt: TGTGCCTTGCGGGCGGGGACTAGCGGGATAAATGAGCAGTTCTTC
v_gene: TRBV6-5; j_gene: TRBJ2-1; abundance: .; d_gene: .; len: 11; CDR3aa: CASNRGSEQFF; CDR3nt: TGTGCCAGCAATAGGGGGTCTGAGCAGTTCTTC
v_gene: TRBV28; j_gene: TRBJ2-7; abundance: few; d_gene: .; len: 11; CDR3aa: CASSRGYEQYF; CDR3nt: TGTGCCAGCAGTAGGGGTTACGAGCAGTACTTC
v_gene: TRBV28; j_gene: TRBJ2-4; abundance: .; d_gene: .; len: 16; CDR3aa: CASSLSAYLAKNIQYF; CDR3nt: TGTGCCAGCAGTTTATCGGCGTATCTAGCCAAAAACATTCAGTACTTC
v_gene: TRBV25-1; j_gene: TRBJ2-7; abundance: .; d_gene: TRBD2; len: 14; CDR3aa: CASSVSGSRNEQYF; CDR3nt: TGTGCCAGCAGTGTGAGCGGGAGTCGGAACGAGCAGTACTTC
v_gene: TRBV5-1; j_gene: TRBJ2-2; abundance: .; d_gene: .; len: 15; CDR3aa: CASSLEAGLGGELFF; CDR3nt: TGCGCCAGCAGCTTGGAGGCGGGATTGGGCGGGGAGCTGTTTTTT
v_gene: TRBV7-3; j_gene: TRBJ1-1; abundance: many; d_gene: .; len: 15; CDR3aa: CASSLTGGPGTEAFF; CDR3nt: TGTGCCAGCAGCTTAACGGGGGGTCCGGGCACTGAAGCTTTCTTT
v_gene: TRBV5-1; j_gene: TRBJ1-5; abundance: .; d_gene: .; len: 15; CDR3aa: CASSLAEREDQPQHF; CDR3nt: TGTGCCAGCAGCTTGGCGGAAAGAGAGGATCAGCCCCAGCATTTT
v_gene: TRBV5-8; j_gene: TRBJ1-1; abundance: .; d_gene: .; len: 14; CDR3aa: CASSLAGFPTEAFF; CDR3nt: TGTGCCAGCAGCTTGGCAGGGTTCCCCACTGAAGCTTTCTTT
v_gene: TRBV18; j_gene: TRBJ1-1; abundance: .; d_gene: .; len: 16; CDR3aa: CASSPGGQATLAEAFF; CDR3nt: TGTGCCAGCTCACCAGGTGGTCAGGCCACCCTTGCCGAAGCTTTCTTT
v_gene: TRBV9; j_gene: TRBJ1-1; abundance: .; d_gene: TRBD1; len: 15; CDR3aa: CASSIRGGPGTEAFF; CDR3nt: TGTGCCAGCAGCATCAGGGGGGGTCCGGGCACTGAAGCTTTCTTT
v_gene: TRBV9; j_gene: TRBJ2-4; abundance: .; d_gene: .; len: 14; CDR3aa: CARQGELTKNIQYF; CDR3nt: TGTGCCAGGCAGGGTGAGCTAACCAAAAACATTCAGTACTTC
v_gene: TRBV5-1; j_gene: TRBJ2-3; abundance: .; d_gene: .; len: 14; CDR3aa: CASSFQQGSDTQYF; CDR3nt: TGCGCCAGCAGCTTCCAGCAGGGGTCAGATACGCAGTATTTT
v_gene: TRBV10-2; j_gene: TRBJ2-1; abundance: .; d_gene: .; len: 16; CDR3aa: CASSGGNRQSYNEQFF; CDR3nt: TGCGCCAGCAGTGGGGGGAACCGCCAATCCTACAATGAGCAGTTCTTC
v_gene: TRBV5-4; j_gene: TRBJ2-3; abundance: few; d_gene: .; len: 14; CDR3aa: CASSPGQLTDTQYF; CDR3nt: TGTGCCAGCAGCCCGGGACAACTCACAGATACGCAGTATTTT
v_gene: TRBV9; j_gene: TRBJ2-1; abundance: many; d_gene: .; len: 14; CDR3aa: CASSVEVDSNEQFF; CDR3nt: TGTGCCAGCAGCGTAGAAGTAGATTCCAACGAGCAGTTCTTC
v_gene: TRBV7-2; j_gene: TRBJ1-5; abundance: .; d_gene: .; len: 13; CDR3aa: CASSSGTTRLQHF; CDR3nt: TGTGCCAGCAGCTCCGGGACGACCCGGCTCCAGCATTTT
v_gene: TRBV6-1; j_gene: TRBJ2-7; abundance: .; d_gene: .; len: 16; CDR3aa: CASSERVAGQAYEQYF; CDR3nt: TGTGCCAGCAGTGAAAGGGTAGCGGGACAGGCCTACGAGCAGTACTTC
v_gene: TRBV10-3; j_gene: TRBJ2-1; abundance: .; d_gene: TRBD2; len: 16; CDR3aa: CAITPTGGSGRNEQFF; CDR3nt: TGTGCCATCACCCCAACGGGGGGTAGCGGCCGCAATGAGCAGTTCTTC
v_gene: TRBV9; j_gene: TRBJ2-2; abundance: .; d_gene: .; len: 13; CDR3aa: CASSADNTGELFF; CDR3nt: TGTGCCAGCAGCGCCGACAACACCGGGGAGCTGTTTTTT
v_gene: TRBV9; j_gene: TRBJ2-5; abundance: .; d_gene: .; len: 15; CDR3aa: CASSVDPRGGETQYF; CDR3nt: TGTGCCAGCAGCGTAGACCCGAGGGGCGGCGAGACCCAGTACTTC
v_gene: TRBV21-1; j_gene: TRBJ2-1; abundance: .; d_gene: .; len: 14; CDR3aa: CASSKDLSEDEQFF; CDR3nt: TGTGCCAGCAGCAAAGATCTCAGCGAGGATGAGCAGTTCTTC
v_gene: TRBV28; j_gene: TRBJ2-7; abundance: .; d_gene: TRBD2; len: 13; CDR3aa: CASFPSGNYEQYF; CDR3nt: TGTGCCAGTTTTCCTAGCGGGAACTACGAGCAGTACTTC